The clone carrying this T cell receptor (beta chain) was seen ten or more times. As yet, its antigen is unknown. This record comes from a study of shared clonotypes between healthy human individuals. The germline gives CDR1 LNHDA, CDR2 SQIVND (reference sequence). The length of the CDR3 is 12 residues. The V end was cut by 6 bases, the J end by 5 bases, with 10 bases between. Study-level points and caveats: Clonotype sharing levels among donors were expected to vary with sequencing depth.

Genomic DNA (from each subset) was split evenly across several immunoSEQ plates. Measured with immunoSEQ multiplex PCR; TCRdb has only the in-frame clones, and not every one. The data contain 400,000 to 500,000 clones, 65% to 80% of them seen just once; the ten biggest clones take up more than 10%. Material for sequencing was PBMCs. The rearrangement links TRBV19 to TRBJ1-2; possibly TRBD1 for D (5 bases). The TCR comes from a woman in her 40s in good health. Some clones in this sample may be carry-over from other donors' samples. CDR3 protein: CASSREGYGYTF. In nucleotides, the CDR3 is TGTGCCAGTAGCAGGGAGGGGTATGGCTACACCTTC.